This T cell receptor (beta chain) was identified during a study of neurological immune-mediated disorders (dated by TCRdb to between 2019 and 2020). For context, the study as a whole: Peripheral blood TCR-beta repertoires from HTLV-I-associated myelopathy (HAM/TSP) patients, multiple sclerosis patients and healthy controls were compared by UMI-based sequencing. Alongside PBMC samples, the set of more than 80 TCR-beta libraries contained longitudinal samples, technical triplicates, and paired CD4+ and CD8+ T-cell subsets that had been sorted. Longitudinal HAM/TSP donors and healthy donors each had 3 time-points at intervals of about 3-40 months. Of the 70 or so subjects in the cohort, about 14 were HAM/TSP patients, some 35 were multiple sclerosis patients, and some 20 were healthy controls.

The sample's time point, from its label and the paper: longitudinal time-point 1 (baseline). The healthy controls were volunteers from a blood bank in Maryland, USA. For unsorted PBMC libraries, 2 million PBMCs were used after storage in RNAlater at -80 degrees C until RNA extraction. PBMCs were separated from peripheral blood using Ficoll-Hypaque density gradient centrifugation and then cryopreserved in liquid nitrogen. cDNA was synthesized by template-switch 5'RACE using a primer carrying a 10-nucleotide random unique molecular identifier by which each TCR transcript was tagged. Every sequencing run covered 15-18 subjects and yielded more than 170 million TCR-beta sequences. The RNeasy kit was used to extract total RNA. TCR-beta VDJ regions were amplified with primers for the TCR constant region and the 5'RACE anchor, using the KAPA Real-time Library Amplification kit. A first PCR added sample indexes and Illumina adaptors, after which a second PCR increased the library yield. After Ampure bead purification, the TCR product of roughly 650 bp was size-selected on a 2% E-gel SizeSelection system. Before pooling, library quality was assessed on a Bioanalyzer, concentration was determined with Qubit, and library quantification was performed with the Kapa Library Quantification kit. Paired-end 2 x 150 bp sequencing of the libraries was performed on an Illumina HiSeq 2500. To increase sequence diversity, roughly 24-31% phiX was spiked into each library pool. Per the source publication's procedure: Quality-filtered reads were processed with the UMI-based MiGEC pipeline, and over 90% of raw TCR sequences were removed by the MiGEC pipeline during error correction. VDJ genes were aligned to IMGT germline references, and each clonotype was defined by a unique CDR3 amino acid sequence together with V-J genes. Clonal expansion, Shannon diversity, and CDR3 relatedness (CalcPairwiseDistances, ClusterSamples) were evaluated with VDJtools, and phylogenetic trees were built with CLCbio workbench. Using coefficient-of-variation modelling across technical triplicates, the study counted a clone as expanded if it had at least 8 unique UMIs. The public reads were run again by TCRdb, first through fastp at Q25 and then through MiXCR, and only productive beta chains were kept. Rows with a matching CDR3 protein are joined into one entry that keeps the most common DNA and genes. The V and J calls come from TCRdb's annotation, not from the publication. Counted in this sample were approximately 46,000 distinct CDR3 sequences; 9% to 10% of them appeared once. Of the sample, 1.5% to 2% is held by the ten largest clones.

This clonotype has ten or more counts. Its antigen remains undetermined. The input lacks base qualities; no much larger clone sits a single base away. Points the paper makes about the study in general: TCR clonal expansion was highest in HAM/TSP patients and lowest in MS patients, with MS patients falling below even healthy controls. No identical CDR3 amino acid sequences were shared among expanded clones across subjects, suggesting private TCR-beta repertoires in all groups.

From the germline V gene, CDR1 is MRHNA and CDR2 is SNTAGT. Trimming at the junction amounts to 3 bases on V and 0 bases on J, and the germline ends lie 9 bases apart. The CDR3 spans 14 residues, from the cysteine through the phenylalanine. Just the 42-base CDR3 DNA is kept, in frame starting at base 1. The receptor chain draws on TRBV6-4 and TRBJ2-7; the best D guess is TRBD1, with 6 bases matching. The sample was PBMCs. The sequence came from a woman aged 40 to 55 in good health. The DNA sequence is as follows: TGTGCCAGCAGTGAGGCAGGGGACTCCTACGAGCAGTACTTC. Translation gives CASSEAGDSYEQYF.